These 8 T cell receptor beta chains were all obtained from the same sample, sequenced in a study of cytomegalovirus exposure and HLA in healthy donors (dated by TCRdb to 2015 to 2018). Libraries were built with the immunoSEQ multiplex PCR assay. A mixture of 60 forward primers for TCR Vbeta segments and 13 reverse primers for TCR Jbeta segments was used in the multiplex PCR. TCRdb retrieved this table from immuneACCESS and kept in-frame rearrangements only. Not all clones are present; in checked studies, unresolved V genes account for under half, and no reason is known for the remainder. In this sample the table shows around 110,000 clones, around 66% of which occur a single time. The biggest ten clones account for more than 1.5% of the sample. The sequenced material came from PBMCs. Every receptor here comes from a man between 18 and 35 years old in good health and CMV-seronegative.

The sample holds one count of this clone. The chain combines TRBV2 with TRBJ2-3; 9 bases align to TRBD2. V trimming: 6 bases; J trimming: 6 bases; junction bases outside the gene matches: 10. Germline V gives CDR1 SNHLY, CDR2 FYNNEI. This CDR3 contains 15 residues. Here the CDR3 DNA reads TGTGCCAGCAGGCTAGTAGCGGGGGCGGGTGATACGCAGTATTTT. It specifies CASRLVAGAGDTQYF.

V gene TRBV11-2 combines with J gene TRBJ1-1; 10 bases align to TRBD1. The CDR3 contains 16 residues. Germline-derived CDR1 and CDR2 are SGHAT and FQNNGV. V lost 5 bases to trimming and J lost 0 bases; unmatched junction nucleotides: 6. CDR3 protein: CASSPRTGGMNTEAFF. The CDR3 coding sequence is TGTGCCAGCAGCCCCCGGACAGGGGGAATGAACACTGAAGCTTTCTTT.

V usage is TRBV5-1 and J usage is TRBJ1-1; no reliable D call. Deletions cut 3 bases from V and 4 bases from J, with 16 bases between. The CDR3 is made up of 15 amino acids. Germline V gives CDR1 SGHRS, CDR2 YFSETQ. DNA of the CDR3: TGCGCCAGCAGCTCCACGGCGGGAACGCCCACTGAAGCTTTCTTT. Protein product: CASSSTAGTPTEAFF.

This clone turned up a few times. V is TRBV4-2 and J is TRBJ1-6, with TRBD1 identical over 10 bases. V shed 3 bases and J 10 bases; nucleotides not matched to a gene: 9. Germline V gene lookup returns CDR1 LGHNA and CDR2 YNFKEQ. The CDR3 runs 16 residues. CDR3 in DNA: TGTGCCAGCAGCCAGCCGGCCGGGACAGGGGACTCACCCCTCCACTTT. Encoded protein: CASSQPAGTGDSPLHF.

The J gene is TRBJ1-5, the V gene TRBV28; 11 bases line up with TRBD1. Per germline, CDR1 MDHEN and CDR2 SYDVKM. V was clipped by 5 bases and J by 2 bases; unmatched bases: 2. CDR3 length: 15 residues. The DNA of the CDR3 is TGTGCCAGCAGTAGGACAGGGGGCCGCAATCAGCCCCAGCATTTT. Translation: CASSRTGGRNQPQHF.

The V gene is TRBV18, the J gene TRBJ2-7; TRBD2 aligns across 7 bases. V was pared by 3 bases and J by 4 bases, with 3 bases of the junction left unmatched. The CDR3 is made up of 13 amino acids. CDR1 and CDR2 from the germline V gene are KGHSH and LQKENI. The DNA of the CDR3 is TGTGCCAGCTCACCTGGGACTATGTACGAGCAGTACTTC. This sequence encodes CASSPGTMYEQYF.

This clone was detected only once. V and J are TRBV9 and TRBJ2-2; possibly TRBD2 for D (7 bases). From germline, CDR1 is SGDLS and CDR2 YYNGEE. The V end lost 10 bases, the J end lost 0 bases, and 13 bases lay between the germline ends. The CDR3 consists of 14 residues. The CDR3 loop reads CAAGAGANTGELFF. For the CDR3, the DNA is TGTGCCGCGGGGGCAGGAGCGAACACCGGGGAGCTGTTTTTT. Looking up the rest from reference TRBV9 and TRBJ2-2 gives the full variable domain: DSGVTQTPKHLITATGQRVTLRCSPRSGDLSVYWYQQSLDQGLQFLIQYYNGEERAKGNILERFSAQQFPDLHSELNLSSLELGDSALYFCAAGAGANTGELFFGEGSRLTVL.

This chain's CDR3 is CASSRPKPYGYTF. CDR3 nucleotide sequence: TGTGCCAGCAGCCGCCCAAAGCCTTATGGCTACACCTTC. J is TRBJ1-2 and V is TRBV7-2; D unclear. Germline V gives CDR1 SGHTA, CDR2 FQGNSA. The CDR3 has 13 amino acids. The V and J ends lost 5 bases and 5 bases respectively, with 12 bases between them.